A selection of T cell receptor beta chains follows, all from one sample in a study of T cells in Graves' hyperthyroidism and ophthalmopathy. TCRdb re-called the multiplex PCR reads through MiXCR, storing one row per CDR3 protein. The table records 530,000 or so distinct CDR3 sequences, approximately 17% of them present only once. The specimen was blood. These receptors were collected from a woman younger than 30 with Graves' ophthalmopathy. Both conserved end residues are part of each CDR3.

v_call,j_call,cdr3_aa
TRBV7-2,TRBJ2-7,CASRQRQGAYEQYF
TRBV28,TRBJ2-7,CASSEQGLLNEQYF
TRBV3-1,TRBJ1-3,CASSVVGQGINTIYF
TRBV20-1,TRBJ1-5,CSADTTGVRKPQHF
TRBV4-3,TRBJ2-5,CASSQVSKQETQYF
TRBV11-1,TRBJ2-5,CASSLTGTPWTQYF
TRBV19,TRBJ2-7,CASSPNWRYEQYF
TRBV5-8,TRBJ1-2,CASSGPGYGYTF
TRBV20-1,TRBJ1-5,CSAQGTGGQPQHF
TRBV13,TRBJ2-1,CASSPTGLAVSYNEQFF
TRBV4-3,TRBJ2-5,CASSQGGRGLQETQYF
TRBV7-9,TRBJ2-3,CASRGGGLSTDTQYF
TRBV9,TRBJ2-3,CASSVAYVSDTQYF
TRBV10-3,TRBJ2-5,CAISGGSRDRQETQYF
TRBV20-1,TRBJ2-7,CSASDSETYEQYF
TRBV10-3,TRBJ2-7,CATKSGYEQYF
TRBV6-2/TRBV6-3,TRBJ1-5,CASSGADREGNQPQHF
TRBV27,TRBJ1-2,CASSSRGAGEYGYTF
TRBV28,TRBJ1-1,CASSLVMGGTAEAFF
TRBV30,TRBJ1-1,CAWGRGNTEAFF